These 30 T cell receptor beta chains came from one sample sequenced in a study of T cell repertoires in cytomegalovirus infection. In TCRdb, the reads were re-called with MiXCR into one record per CDR3 protein. The table has under 300,000 distinct CDR3 sequences, roughly an eighth seen once. The specimen sequenced was PBMCs. The receptors were sampled from a human donor in good health (CMV status not recorded). Some clones in this sample may be carry-over from other donors' samples.

This clonotype has only a few counts. V is TRBV29-1 and J is TRBJ2-7; D may be TRBD1 or TRBD2 (5 bases each). CDR1 is SQVTM and CDR2 is ANQGSEA in the germline V gene. The CDR3 is made up of 12 amino acids. V was trimmed by 5 bases and J by 3 bases, leaving 11 bases between them. The CDR3 spells CSVLGRSYEQYF. Here the CDR3 DNA reads TGCAGCGTTCTGGGACGGAGCTACGAGCAGTACTTC.

Many counts were recorded for this clonotype. The chain has TRBV7-2 and TRBJ2-5; D not resolved. V dropped 5 bases and J dropped 1 base, with 8 bases sitting between them. The CDR3 is 13 amino acids. In germline, CDR1 is SGHTA, CDR2 FQGNSA. CDR3 sequence (DNA): TGTGCCAGCAGCCCGGGCCTCCAAGAGACCCAGTACTTC. Translating it yields CASSPGLQETQYF.

V gene TRBV10-3 combines with J gene TRBJ2-7, with 9 bases fitting TRBD1. Germline loops: CDR1 ENHRY, CDR2 SYGVKD. CDR3 length: 14 amino acids. The V and J ends lost 4 bases and 4 bases, in that order; junction bases with no gene match: 5. Written as DNA, the CDR3 is TGTGCCATCAGTGCCGGGACAGGGTCTTACGAGCAGTACTTC. It encodes CAISAGTGSYEQYF.

The chain uses TRBV6-6 and TRBJ2-7; no reliable D call. Germline V gene data show CDR1 as MNHNY and CDR2 as SVGAGI (reference sequence). Trimming removed 2 bases at V and 6 bases at J, with 11 bases between. CDR3 length equals 13 residues. CDR3 amino acids: CASSYLGVGEQYF. CDR3 DNA sequence: TGTGCCAGCAGTTACCTTGGGGTGGGCGAGCAGTACTTC.

This clonotype was seen a handful of times. This CDR3 is CSASTGRAEQYF. Here the CDR3 DNA reads TGCAGTGCTAGTACAGGGAGGGCCGAGCAGTACTTC. This chain links TRBV20-1 with TRBJ2-7; possibly TRBD2 for D (7 bases). V shed 3 bases and J shed 6 bases, with 12 bases lying between them. The CDR3 spans 12 residues. Germline-derived CDR1 and CDR2 are DFQATT and SNEGSKA (reference sequence).

This clonotype was picked up many times. The chain recombines TRBV12-3 or TRBV12-4 with TRBJ1-5; no clear D. Trimming stripped 6 bases from V and 5 bases from J, with 14 bases between. The length of the CDR3 is 14 residues. CDR3 in DNA: TGTGCCAGCAGCCGACATCAGGAGGATCAGCCCCAGCATTTT. This sequence encodes CASSRHQEDQPQHF.

In its sample, this clonotype was seen a few times. This chain links TRBV28 with TRBJ1-1; D unclear. Trimming took off 3 bases at V and 4 bases at J, with 12 bases between the two ends. The CDR3 totals 14 residues. Germline CDR1 is MDHEN and CDR2 is SYDVKM. CDR3 nucleotides: TGTGCCAGCAGTTTTGAGGGCGGCGGCACTGAAGCTTTCTTT. Its protein is CASSFEGGGTEAFF.

This clonotype was counted a few times. The chain combines TRBV11-2 with TRBJ2-1, with 9 positions matching TRBD1. CDR3 size: 16 residues. V lost 6 bases and J lost 9; bases outside the gene matches: 15. The germline V gene has CDR1 SGHAT and CDR2 FQNNGV. The CDR3 DNA reads as TGTGCCAGCAGACAGACAGGGGGTAGACTAGTGGGTGAGCAGTTCTTC. It is translated as CASRQTGGRLVGEQFF.

The chain couples TRBV4-3 to TRBJ2-2; the D gene is possibly TRBD2 (5 bases). The CDR3 loop spans 14 amino acids. Germline CDR1 reads LGHNA; CDR2 reads YSLEER. V was shortened by 0 bases and J by 8 bases, with 10 bases between the two germline ends. CDR3 sequence: CASSQDTGEGELFF. The CDR3 DNA is TGCGCCAGCAGCCAAGATACCGGGGAAGGGGAGCTGTTTTTT.

This rearrangement joins TRBV24-1 to TRBJ2-1, with TRBD1 as a possible D gene (5 bases). The CDR3 consists of 16 residues. Trimming removed 4 bases at V and 0 bases at J, with 12 bases between. Per germline, CDR1 KGHDR and CDR2 SFDVKD. CDR3 sequence (DNA): TGTGCCACCAGTGACCCTCAGGGTAGCTCCTACAATGAGCAGTTCTTC. Its translation is CATSDPQGSSYNEQFF.

J is TRBJ2-1 and V is TRBV20-1; 8 positions agree with TRBD2. Germline CDR1 is DFQATT and CDR2 is SNEGSKA (reference sequence). V shed 5 bases and J 9 bases; nucleotides not matched to a gene: 9. The CDR3 extends over 13 amino acids. CDR3 protein: CSAHGGGGGEQFF. The CDR3 bases are TGCAGTGCTCACGGGGGGGGAGGCGGTGAGCAGTTCTTC.

Only a few counts were recorded for this clonotype. This chain links TRBV19 with TRBJ2-1; the D gene is possibly TRBD2 (6 bases). Trimming took off 5 bases at V and 6 bases at J, with 26 bases between the two ends. CDR1 is LNHDA, CDR2 SQIVND, per germline (reference sequence). This CDR3 region has 18 residues. CDR3 nucleotides: TGTGCCAGTAGTCATGGTGGGGGACTTAATCGGATCCCCAATGAGCAGTTCTTC. Protein: CASSHGGGLNRIPNEQFF.

This chain connects TRBV19 to TRBJ1-6; TRBD1 might be the D (6 bases). Germline CDR1 LNHDA, CDR2 SQIVND (reference sequence). V was trimmed by 2 bases and J by 7 bases, leaving 9 bases between them. The CDR3 loop spans 14 amino acids. CDR3 residues: CASSIQGHNSPLHF. CDR3 in DNA: TGTGCCAGTAGTATACAGGGGCACAATTCACCCCTCCACTTT.

There are a few counts of this clonotype. The chain employs TRBV20-1 and TRBJ1-4, with 8 nucleotides matching TRBD1. This CDR3 comprises 17 residues. The V gene end was trimmed by 0 bases and the J gene end by 2 bases; junction bases not matched to a gene: 8. Germline V CDR1 and CDR2: DFQATT, SNEGSKA (reference sequence). The CDR3 DNA is TGCAGTGCTAGAGACCCGGCGCGGACAGGGACTAATGAAAAACTGTTTTTT. As protein: CSARDPARTGTNEKLFF.

This clonotype was detected many times. The chain has TRBV6-2 or TRBV6-3 and TRBJ1-4; D not resolved. The CDR3 has 15 residues. Germline V gene lookup returns CDR1 MNHEY and CDR2 SVGEGT. Deletions cut 6 bases from V and 5 bases from J, with 16 bases between. Here the CDR3 DNA reads TGTGCCAGCAGCATCCAGGACCCCCGGAATGAAAAACTGTTTTTT. Its translation is CASSIQDPRNEKLFF.

The chain links TRBV7-9 to TRBJ2-5; D is undetermined. Germline V gives CDR1 SEHNR, CDR2 FQNEAQ (reference sequence). This CDR3 is 15 amino acids long. Trimming took off 6 bases at V and 5 bases at J, with 19 bases between the two ends. The CDR3 is CASRAKIRLGETQYF. CDR3 DNA: TGTGCCAGCAGGGCAAAGATAAGACTCGGGGAGACCCAGTACTTC. The full variable domain, with the rest looked up from reference TRBV7-9 and TRBJ2-5, is DTGVSQNPRHKITKRGQNVTFRCDPISEHNRLYWYRQTLGQGPEFLTYFQNEAQLEKSRLLSDRFSAERPKGSFSTLEIQRTEQGDSAMYLCASRAKIRLGETQYFGPGTRLLVL.

In this sample, this clonotype turned up many times. The chain has TRBV7-9 and TRBJ2-7; TRBD1 matches at 9 bases. CDR1 SEHNR and CDR2 FQNEAQ come from the germline V gene (reference sequence). The CDR3 contains 13 residues. J lost 5 bases, V lost 3 bases, and 2 bases had no gene match. The CDR3: CASSLTGGDEQYF. The CDR3 DNA is TGTGCCAGCAGCTTGACAGGGGGGGACGAGCAGTACTTC.

This clonotype appeared a few times. The chain recombines TRBV12-3 or TRBV12-4 with TRBJ2-3; perhaps TRBD2 as D (5 bases). The CDR3 is made up of 15 amino acids. Trimming stripped 5 bases from V and 7 bases from J, with 19 bases between. The CDR3 nucleotides read TGTGCCAGCAGTCTCGGACTTGACACATGGAATACGCAGTATTTT. It translates to CASSLGLDTWNTQYF.

The V and J genes are TRBV7-2 and TRBJ1-2; D is unresolved. The CDR3 runs to 16 residues. Germline CDR1 reads SGHTA; CDR2 reads FQGNSA. The V gene lost 5 bases and the J gene lost 5 bases, with 21 bases spanning the gap. CDR3 bases: TGTGCCAGCAGCCCTAGTTCACAGAGCCGGTTATATGGCTACACCTTC. Amino acid sequence: CASSPSSQSRLYGYTF.

The chain couples TRBV11-2 to TRBJ2-7; D is unresolved. Germline loops: CDR1 SGHAT, CDR2 FQNNGV. V lost 0 bases to trimming and J lost 2 bases, with 14 bases between them. The CDR3 covers 16 residues. As DNA, the CDR3 is TGTGCCAGCAGCTTAGATGGTGTAAGGGTAGCCTACGAGCAGTACTTC. This encodes CASSLDGVRVAYEQYF.

This clonotype was found a few times. The rearrangement links TRBV11-2 to TRBJ2-2, with D possibly being TRBD1 (7 bases). The V end lost 5 bases, the J end lost 3 bases, and 19 bases lay between the germline ends. The CDR3 totals 17 residues. Germline V lookup: CDR1 SGHAT, CDR2 FQNNGV. For the CDR3, the DNA is TGTGCCAGCAGCCCCTGGGGCAGGGGGGCCGACACCGGGGAGCTGTTTTTT. Protein product: CASSPWGRGADTGELFF. The full variable domain, in which reference TRBV11-2 and TRBJ2-2 provide the parts outside the CDR3, is EAGVAQSPRYKIIEKRQSVAFWCNPISGHATLYWYQQILGQGPKLLIQFQNNGVVDDSQLPKDRFSAERLKGVDSTLKIQPAKLEDSAVYLCASSPWGRGADTGELFFGEGSRLTVL.

The chain combines TRBV7-4 with TRBJ1-2; perhaps TRBD1 as D (6 bases). V was trimmed by 5 bases and J by 4 bases, leaving 23 bases between them. CDR1 and CDR2 (germline): SGHVT, SQSDAQ. The CDR3 has 17 residues. CDR3 amino acids: CASSDNFGYRDGYGYTF. As DNA, the CDR3 is TGTGCCAGCAGCGATAATTTTGGGTACAGGGACGGCTATGGCTACACCTTC.

V is TRBV24-1 and J is TRBJ2-2; 13 bases map to TRBD2. Unmatched junction bases numbered 5, after V lost 5 bases and J lost 6 bases. The CDR3 is 16 residues long. CDR1 and CDR2 from the germline V gene are KGHDR and SFDVKD. The CDR3 DNA reads as TGTGCCACCAGTGGGGGGACTAGCGGGATCCCCGGGGAGCTGTTTTTT. Translation gives CATSGGTSGIPGELFF.

The table lists this clonotype with many counts. The chain has TRBV6-2 or TRBV6-3 and TRBJ1-1, with 8 nucleotides matching TRBD1. Germline CDR1 is MNHEY and CDR2 is SVGEGT. After removal of 0 bases from V and 4 bases from J, the junction contained 13 bases not matched to a gene. CDR3 length: 18 residues. The CDR3 region has the DNA TGTGCCAGCAGTTACTCGAGATCGGACAGGGACTACTTCACTGAAGCTTTCTTT. Translation: CASSYSRSDRDYFTEAFF.

This clonotype was recorded at least ten times. CDR3 region: CASSSRGVNEKLFF. CDR3 DNA: TGTGCCAGCAGTTCCCGGGGAGTTAATGAAAAACTGTTTTTT. V is TRBV6-1 and J is TRBJ1-4; no definite D call. The V end was cut by 5 bases, the J end by 4 bases, with 11 bases between. The CDR3 spans 14 residues. Germline V gene lookup returns CDR1 MNHNS and CDR2 SASEGT.

This clonotype has at least ten counts. The CDR3 reads CASSRWEGLNEQFF. The CDR3 nucleotides read TGTGCCAGTAGTCGGTGGGAGGGCCTGAATGAGCAGTTCTTC. V is TRBV19 and J is TRBJ2-1, with 7 bases matching TRBD2. Germline V gives CDR1 LNHDA, CDR2 SQIVND (reference sequence). The CDR3 totals 14 residues. V lost 5 bases, J lost 7 bases, and 8 bases stayed unmatched.

This clonotype was detected ten times or more. V is TRBV28 and J is TRBJ2-5; 8 positions agree with TRBD1. The CDR3 has 14 residues. The V gene's germline CDR1 is MDHEN and CDR2 SYDVKM. The V and J ends lost 2 bases and 4 bases, in that order; junction bases with no gene match: 3. The CDR3 DNA follows: TGTGCCAGCAGTTTACAACAGGGGGTAGAGACCCAGTACTTC. This gives the protein CASSLQQGVETQYF.

The chain links TRBV29-1 to TRBJ2-7; 9 nucleotides match TRBD1. Germline CDR1 and CDR2: SQVTM and ANQGSEA. The CDR3 runs to 13 residues. The ends lost 5 bases at V and 3 bases at J; junction bases unmatched: 5. This CDR3 is CSVPGTGLYEQYF. For the CDR3, the DNA is TGCAGCGTTCCCGGGACAGGGCTCTACGAGCAGTACTTC.

There are a few counts of this clonotype. This chain joins TRBV20-1 and TRBJ2-7, with 7 nucleotides matching TRBD1. Germline lookup yields CDR1 DFQATT and CDR2 SNEGSKA (reference sequence). This CDR3 is 14 amino acids long. V gave up 3 bases and J gave up 0 bases; unmatched junction bases: 5. The CDR3 reads CSARDRQSSYEQYF. As DNA, the CDR3 is TGCAGTGCTAGGGACAGGCAAAGCTCCTACGAGCAGTACTTC.

This clonotype was counted ten times or more. This chain connects TRBV7-2 to TRBJ1-1, with D perhaps TRBD1 (5 bases). The germline gives CDR1 SGHTA, CDR2 FQGNSA. CDR3 size: 14 residues. The ends were cut back, 1 base at V and 10 bases at J, with 16 bases in the middle. The CDR3 DNA follows: TGTGCCAGCAGCTTAGGGTGGGGGGGGGAGGGAGCTTTCTTT. As protein: CASSLGWGGEGAFF.